This T cell receptor (beta chain) emerged from a study of CD8 T cells in ankylosing spondylitis. With respect to this clonotype: The target antigen is unknown.

General observations from the study: Among TCR beta sequences, a motif of under 10 highly homologous variants appeared characteristic of ankylosing spondylitis blood.

Libraries of TCR beta came from quantitative 5'-RACE with molecular barcodes. TCRdb analysed the 5' RACE reads with MiXCR anew, one entry per CDR3 protein. The table includes about 540,000 distinct CDR3 sequences, approximately 11% detected once. V shed 4 bases and J 4 bases; nucleotides not matched to a gene: 5. CDR3 length: 15 residues. The germline gives CDR1 SGHRS, CDR2 YFSETQ. The rearrangement joins TRBV5-1 to TRBJ1-6; TRBD1 aligns across 7 bases. Sequencing was performed on blood, either unsorted or a sorted T cell fraction (not recorded which). The source of this sequence is a male donor with ankylosing spondylitis. The CDR3 nucleotides are TGCGCCAGCAGCCTATGGGACAGTTATAATTCACCCCTCCACTTT. Protein product: CASSLWDSYNSPLHF.